This T cell receptor (beta chain) emerged from a study of T cells after yellow fever vaccination. For the study at large: It was SMART-Seq v4 Ultra Low Input that prepared the fractions with low cell numbers. Findings and caveats of the study: Boosting was followed by the reappearance of most primary-vaccination clones (approximately 95% CD4, under 90% CD8). Abundant clonotypes (contaminants from the bulk population) could be present in FACS-sorted repertoires.

5'RACE template switching generated TCR cDNA, adding a universal primer site and UMIs. TCRdb independently ran MiXCR on the 5' RACE reads; one entry per CDR3 protein. The sample consists of about 300,000 distinct CDR3 sequences, about 6.6% of them appearing once. CDR1 and CDR2 (germline): MGHDK, SYGVNS. The CDR3 is 14 amino acids. Trimming shortened V by 7 bases and J by 5 bases, and 14 bases separated the two germline ends. The sample holds many counts of this clonotype. Antigen: not known. The receptor was derived from a man between 18 and 29 years old who received the YFV17D yellow fever vaccine. The sequencing here drew on PBMCs, taken approximately 47 days after the first yellow fever vaccination. The rearrangement joins TRBV25-1 to TRBJ2-2; D is unresolved. The CDR3 DNA follows: TGTGCCAGCATAGGGCAGCCATCGACCGGGGAGCTGTTTTTT. It codes for CASIGQPSTGELFF.